Reported below is one TCR beta chain. Sequencing used immunoSEQ multiplex PCR; TCRdb keeps in-frame clones, though not all of them. The sample shows just under 65,000 clones, around 88% of them seen only once. This entry belongs to a study of blood T cell repertoires in COVID-19. Study background: Sites across the United States, Italy and Spain contributed samples from acute and convalescent COVID-19.

V lost 0 bases and J 5 bases, leaving 18 bases between the germline ends. Germline CDR1 and CDR2: SGHRS and YFSETQ. This CDR3 has 16 residues. The source is a human donor in a cohort sampled during active COVID-19. Specimen: peripheral blood. The V and J genes are TRBV5-1 and TRBJ2-7; possibly TRBD2 for D (6 bases). The CDR3 protein is CASSLEPGAIRDEQYF. CDR3 sequence (DNA): TGCGCCAGCAGCTTGGAGCCGGGAGCCATTAGGGACGAGCAGTACTTC.